The text below deals with one T cell receptor beta chain. This record belongs to a study of T cells in Graves' hyperthyroidism and ophthalmopathy. Template material for amplifying TCR beta CDR3 regions consisted of RNA transcripts. HTBI primers were employed in a first-round RT-PCR of the TCR CDR3. MiXCR, run by TCRdb on the multiplex PCR reads, gives a single entry per CDR3 protein. The table has under 350,000 distinct CDR3 sequences, over 15% seen once. Uncontrolled infections, other autoimmune diseases, pregnancy or lactation led to exclusion of patients. The receptor was isolated from a woman between 55 and 75 years old with Graves' ophthalmopathy. The material sequenced was blood.

The CDR3 nucleotides read TGTGCCAACACGGTCTCTGGGTCTGGGGCCAACGTCCTGACTTTC. Protein: CANTVSGSGANVLTF. V and J are TRBV12-3 or TRBV12-4 and TRBJ2-6, with no clear D. This CDR3 region has 15 residues. V lost 10 bases and J 1 base, leaving 14 bases between the germline ends.